Listed here is a single TCR beta chain. It lacks a known antigen. No base qualities exist here, and no much larger clone lies one base off it. Collaborating institutions collected whole blood in K2EDTA tubes following their own protocols. For TCRbeta analysis, collaborators shipped samples as frozen whole blood, isolated PBMCs, or DNA extracted from either of those sample types. The entry originates in a study of blood T cell repertoires in COVID-19 (TCRdb year 2020). Some background on the complete study: Samples covering the acute and convalescent phases of COVID-19 were provided by collaborators in the United States, Italy and Spain. The prospective study material was composed of cDNA or gDNA derived from T cells, B-cell-depleted T cells, or PBMCs. Deeply sampled blood TCRbeta repertoires from subjects exposed to, actively infected with, or recovered from COVID-19 were included in the dataset. The repertoires were released in a freely available public database intended as a resource for research on the immune response to SARS-CoV-2. Samples were obtained from the ongoing ImmuneRACE study (first 160 participants) and from over 1,000 subjects provided by 6 global collaborators. The sample metadata nearly always contained a de-identified subject ID, COVID-19 status, age in years and sex. Where HLA class I and class II types were available, the types were taken from metadata supplied by the sample provider, not from assay-based typing. Broad study findings and their caveats: Clinical and demographic metadata were provided uncurated, with the amount varying by source and participant.

CDR3 length: 15 amino acids, cysteine to phenylalanine. The DNA shown is the 45-base CDR3, in frame from base 1. Reading the germline V gene gives CDR1 KGHSH and CDR2 LQKENI. The junction shows trimming of 5 bases on V and 5 bases on J, and the gene matches do not reach 12 bases of it. The immunoSEQ Assay, a bias-controlled multiplex PCR, was used to amplify TCRbeta CDR3 regions from genomic DNA. As for the authors' bioinformatics: Nucleated cell counts per sample were estimated from amplification of reference gene primers within the assay. Sequence reads were collapsed and filtered to measure the absolute abundance of every unique TCRbeta CDR3 rearrangement. Productive Simpson clonality was computed per sample as the square root of Simpson's diversity index over productive rearrangements. The clones in this table, taken by TCRdb from immuneACCESS, are in-frame only. Not every clone is retained; where verified, under half of the shortfall comes from an unresolved V gene, and the cause of the rest is unknown. That table furnishes V, J and clone size, whereas the DNA furnished D and trimming. Counted in this sample were 100,000 to 150,000 clones; about 85% of them appeared once. The ten most abundant clones make up approximately 12% of the sample.

The sample comprised peripheral blood. This TCR was recovered from a man in his sixties with acute or convalescent COVID-19. The chain couples TRBV18 to TRBJ2-7; 7 central bases correspond to TRBD2. The DNA reads TGTGCCAGCTCATCCCCGGGGCGGGGGTTCGACGAGCAGTACTTC. It codes for CASSSPGRGFDEQYF.